Here is one T cell receptor beta chain with its context. Its antigen is not identified. The source of the sample is a study of radiation and T cells in renal cell carcinoma. The study, taken as a whole, reports: Top tumor clonotypes rose in blood 2 weeks post-radiation, then contracted.

As for time point: blood 4 weeks post-SBRT, at nephrectomy. Treatment denoted: 15 Gy SBRT to primary tumor, nephrectomy 4 weeks later. The patient's renal cell carcinoma had clear cell pathology. Repertoires were generated with immunoSEQ multiplex PCR, while TCRdb's copy carries only in-frame clones and drops some. This sample carries roughly 100,000 clones, around 83% of them seen once, and the ten largest clones take approximately 7.7%. This CDR3 comprises 14 residues. Trimming shortened V by 0 bases and J by 14 bases, and 19 bases separated the two germline ends. Per the germline V gene, CDR1 is ENHRY and CDR2 is SYGVKD.

The specimen was blood, collected from a patient whose treatment included radiotherapy and nephrectomy. This sequence originates from a man aged 55-75 years with renal cell carcinoma. The chain is built from TRBV10-3 and TRBJ2-5, with D perhaps TRBD1 or TRBD2 (5 bases each). CDR3 bases: TGTGCCATCAGTGAGTCTTTTGGGCAGAGGGGAACCTACTTC. As protein: CAISESFGQRGTYF.